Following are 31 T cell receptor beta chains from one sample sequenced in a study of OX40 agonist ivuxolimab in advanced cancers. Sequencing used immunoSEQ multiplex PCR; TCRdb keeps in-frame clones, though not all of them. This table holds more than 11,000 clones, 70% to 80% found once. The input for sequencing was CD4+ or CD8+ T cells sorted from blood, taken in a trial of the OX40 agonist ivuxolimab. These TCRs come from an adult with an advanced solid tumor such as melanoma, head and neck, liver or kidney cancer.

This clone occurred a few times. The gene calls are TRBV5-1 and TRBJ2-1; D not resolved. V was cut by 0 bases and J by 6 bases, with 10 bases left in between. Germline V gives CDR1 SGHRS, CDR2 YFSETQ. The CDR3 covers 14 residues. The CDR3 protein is CASSLVGPSNEQFF. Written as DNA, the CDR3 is TGCGCCAGCAGCTTGGTTGGGCCCTCCAATGAGCAGTTCTTC.

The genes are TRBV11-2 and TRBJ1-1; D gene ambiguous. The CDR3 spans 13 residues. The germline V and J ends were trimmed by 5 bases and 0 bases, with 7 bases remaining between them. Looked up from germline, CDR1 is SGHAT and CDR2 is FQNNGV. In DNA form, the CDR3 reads TGTGCCAGCAGCCTGACGGTGAACACTGAAGCTTTCTTT. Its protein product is CASSLTVNTEAFF.

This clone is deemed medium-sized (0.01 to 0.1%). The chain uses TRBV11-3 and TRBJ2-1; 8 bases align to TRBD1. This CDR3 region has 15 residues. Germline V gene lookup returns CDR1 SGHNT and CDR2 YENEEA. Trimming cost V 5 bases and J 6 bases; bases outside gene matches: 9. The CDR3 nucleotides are TGTGCCAGCAGCAACCGGGACAGGCCCATCAATGAGCAGTTCTTC. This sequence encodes CASSNRDRPINEQFF.

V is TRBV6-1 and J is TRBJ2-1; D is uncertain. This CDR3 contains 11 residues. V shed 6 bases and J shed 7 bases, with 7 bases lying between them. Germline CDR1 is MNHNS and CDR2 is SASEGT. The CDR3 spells CASSTRNEQFF. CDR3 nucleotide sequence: TGTGCCAGCAGCACCCGTAATGAGCAGTTCTTC.

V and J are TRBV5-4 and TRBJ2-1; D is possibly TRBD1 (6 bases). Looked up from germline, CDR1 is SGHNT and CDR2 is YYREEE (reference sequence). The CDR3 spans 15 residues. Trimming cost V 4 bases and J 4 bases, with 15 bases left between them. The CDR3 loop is CASSGGGRTYNEQFF. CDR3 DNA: TGTGCCAGCAGCGGGGGCGGGCGGACTTACAATGAGCAGTTCTTC. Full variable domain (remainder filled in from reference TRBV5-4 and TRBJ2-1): ETGVTQSPTHLIKTRGQQVTLRCSSQSGHNTVSWYQQALGQGPQFIFQYYREEENGRGNFPPRFSGLQFPNYSSELNVNALELDDSALYLCASSGGGRTYNEQFFGPGTRLTVL.

CDR3 loop: CASSTGTAYNEQFF. The CDR3 region has the DNA TGTGCCAGCAGCACAGGGACAGCGTACAATGAGCAGTTCTTC. This chain joins TRBV13 and TRBJ2-1; 7 nucleotides align to TRBD1. Trimming cost V 5 bases and J 4 bases; bases outside gene matches: 5. This CDR3 contains 14 residues. Per germline, CDR1 PRHDT and CDR2 FYEKMQ (reference sequence). Supplemented by reference TRBV13 and TRBJ2-1, the full variable domain reads AAGVIQSPRHLIKEKRETATLKCYPIPRHDTVYWYQQGPGQDPQFLISFYEKMQSDKGSIPDRFSAQQFSDYHSELNMSSLELGDSALYFCASSTGTAYNEQFFGPGTRLTVL.

CDR3 nucleotides: TGTGCCAGATTAGGGACAGTAGACAACTATGGCTACACCTTC. Translation: CARLGTVDNYGYTF. The rearrangement links TRBV2 to TRBJ1-2; 7 positions agree with TRBD1. Germline V gene data show CDR1 as SNHLY and CDR2 as FYNNEI. This CDR3 spans 14 amino acids. Losses at the gene ends were 9 bases for V and 2 bases for J; bases not matched to a gene: 9.

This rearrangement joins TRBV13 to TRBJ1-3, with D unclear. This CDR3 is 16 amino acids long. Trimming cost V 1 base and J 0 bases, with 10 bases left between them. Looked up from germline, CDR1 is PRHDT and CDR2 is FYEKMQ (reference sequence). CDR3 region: CASSLAGGSSGNTIYF. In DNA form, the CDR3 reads TGTGCCAGCAGCTTAGCCGGCGGGAGCTCTGGAAACACCATATATTTT.

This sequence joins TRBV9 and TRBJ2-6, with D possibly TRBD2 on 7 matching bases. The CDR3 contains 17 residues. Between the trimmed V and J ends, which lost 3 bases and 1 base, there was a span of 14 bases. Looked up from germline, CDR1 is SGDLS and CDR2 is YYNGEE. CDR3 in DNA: TGTGCCAGCAGCGGGGAGGGGGGCGCTTCTGGGGCCAACGTCCTGACTTTC. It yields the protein CASSGEGGASGANVLTF. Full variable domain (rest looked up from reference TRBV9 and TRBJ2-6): DSGVTQTPKHLITATGQRVTLRCSPRSGDLSVYWYQQSLDQGLQFLIQYYNGEERAKGNILERFSAQQFPDLHSELNLSSLELGDSALYFCASSGEGGASGANVLTFGAGSRLTVL.

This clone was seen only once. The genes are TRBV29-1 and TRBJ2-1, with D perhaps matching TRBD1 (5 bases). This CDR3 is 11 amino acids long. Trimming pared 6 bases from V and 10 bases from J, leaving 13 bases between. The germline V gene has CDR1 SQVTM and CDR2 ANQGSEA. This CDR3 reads CSVDTGVEQFF. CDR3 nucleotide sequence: TGCAGCGTGGATACAGGTGTCGAGCAGTTCTTC.

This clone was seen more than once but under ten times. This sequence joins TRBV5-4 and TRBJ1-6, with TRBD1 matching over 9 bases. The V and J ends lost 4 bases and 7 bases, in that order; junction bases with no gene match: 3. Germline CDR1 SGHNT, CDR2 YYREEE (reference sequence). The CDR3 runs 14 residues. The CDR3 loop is CASSVTGGNSPLHF. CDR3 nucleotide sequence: TGTGCCAGCAGCGTGACAGGGGGGAATTCACCCCTCCACTTT.

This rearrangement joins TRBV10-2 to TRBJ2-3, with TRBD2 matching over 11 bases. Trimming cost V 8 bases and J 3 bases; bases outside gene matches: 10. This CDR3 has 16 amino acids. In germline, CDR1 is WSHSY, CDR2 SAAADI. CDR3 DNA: TGCGCCAGCCGCGTCACTAGCGGGGGTTTAACAGATACGCAGTATTTT. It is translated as CASRVTSGGLTDTQYF.

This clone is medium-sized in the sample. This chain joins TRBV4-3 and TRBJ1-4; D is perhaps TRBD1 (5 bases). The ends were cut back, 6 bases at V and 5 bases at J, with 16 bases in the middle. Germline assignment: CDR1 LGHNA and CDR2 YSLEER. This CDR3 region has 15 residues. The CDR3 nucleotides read TGCGCCAGCAGTCTCAAGAGTGCAGGGAATGAAAAACTGTTTTTT. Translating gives CASSLKSAGNEKLFF.

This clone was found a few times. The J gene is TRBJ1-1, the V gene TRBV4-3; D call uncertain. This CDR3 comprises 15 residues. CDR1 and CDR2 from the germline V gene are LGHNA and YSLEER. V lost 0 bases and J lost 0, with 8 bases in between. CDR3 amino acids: CASSQDTDMNTEAFF. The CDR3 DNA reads TGCGCCAGCAGCCAAGATACAGATATGAACACTGAAGCTTTCTTT.

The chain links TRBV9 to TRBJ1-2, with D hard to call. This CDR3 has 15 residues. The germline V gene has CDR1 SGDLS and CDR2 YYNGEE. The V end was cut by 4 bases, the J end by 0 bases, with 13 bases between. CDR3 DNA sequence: TGTGCCAGCAGCCAAGATTGGGGTTCTAACTATGGCTACACCTTC. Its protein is CASSQDWGSNYGYTF.

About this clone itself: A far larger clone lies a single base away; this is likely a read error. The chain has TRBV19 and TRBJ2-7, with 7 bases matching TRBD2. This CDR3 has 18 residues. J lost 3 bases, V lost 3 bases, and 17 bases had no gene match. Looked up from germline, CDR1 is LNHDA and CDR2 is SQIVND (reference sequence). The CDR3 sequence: CASSIGAGWAGRNYEQYF. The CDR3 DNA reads TGTGCCAGTAGTATTGGAGCGGGGTGGGCGGGGCGCAACTACGAGCAGTACTTC.

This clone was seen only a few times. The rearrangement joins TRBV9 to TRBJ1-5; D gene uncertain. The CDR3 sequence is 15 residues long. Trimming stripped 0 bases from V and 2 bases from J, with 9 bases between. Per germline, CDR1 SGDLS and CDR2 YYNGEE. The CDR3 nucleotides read TGTGCCAGCAGCGTAGATGGGGTCGGCAATCAGCCCCAGCATTTT. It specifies CASSVDGVGNQPQHF.

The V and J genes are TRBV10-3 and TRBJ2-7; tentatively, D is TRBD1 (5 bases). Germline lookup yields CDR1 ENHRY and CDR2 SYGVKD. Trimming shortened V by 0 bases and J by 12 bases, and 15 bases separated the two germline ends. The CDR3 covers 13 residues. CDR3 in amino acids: CAISESPRAERYF. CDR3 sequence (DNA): TGTGCCATCAGTGAGTCACCCAGGGCGGAAAGGTACTTC.

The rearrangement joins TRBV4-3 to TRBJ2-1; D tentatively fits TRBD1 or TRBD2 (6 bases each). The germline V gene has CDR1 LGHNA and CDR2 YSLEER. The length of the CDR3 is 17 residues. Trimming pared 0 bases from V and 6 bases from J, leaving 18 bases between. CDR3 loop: CASSQDIVGGGFNEQFF. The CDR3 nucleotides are TGCGCCAGCAGCCAAGACATCGTCGGGGGCGGGTTCAATGAGCAGTTCTTC.

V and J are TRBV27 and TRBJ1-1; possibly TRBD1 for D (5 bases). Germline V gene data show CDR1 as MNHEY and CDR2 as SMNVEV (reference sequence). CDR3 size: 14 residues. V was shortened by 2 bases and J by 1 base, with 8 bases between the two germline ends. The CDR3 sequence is CASSLGGGNTEAFF. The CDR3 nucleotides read TGTGCCAGCAGTTTAGGTGGGGGGAACACTGAAGCTTTCTTT.

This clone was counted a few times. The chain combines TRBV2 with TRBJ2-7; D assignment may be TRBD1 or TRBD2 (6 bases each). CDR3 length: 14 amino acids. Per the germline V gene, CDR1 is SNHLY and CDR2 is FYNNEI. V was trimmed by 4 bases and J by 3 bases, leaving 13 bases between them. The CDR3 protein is CASSGSGAHYEQYF. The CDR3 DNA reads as TGTGCCAGCAGTGGCTCGGGGGCTCACTACGAGCAGTACTTC. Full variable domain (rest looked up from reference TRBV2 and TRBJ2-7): EPEVTQTPSHQVTQMGQEVILRCVPISNHLYFYWYRQILGQKVEFLVSFYNNEISEKSEIFDDQFSVERPDGSNFTLKIRSTKLEDSAMYFCASSGSGAHYEQYFGPGTRLTVT.

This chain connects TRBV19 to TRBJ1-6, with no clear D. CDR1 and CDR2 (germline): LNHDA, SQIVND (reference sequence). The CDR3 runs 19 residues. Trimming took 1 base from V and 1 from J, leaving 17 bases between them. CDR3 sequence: CASSIVLPTGSSYNSPLHF. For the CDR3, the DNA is TGTGCCAGTAGTATAGTTCTTCCGACGGGGAGTTCCTATAATTCACCCCTCCACTTT. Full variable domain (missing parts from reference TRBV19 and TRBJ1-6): DGGITQSPKYLFRKEGQNVTLSCEQNLNHDAMYWYRQDPGQGLRLIYYSQIVNDFQKGDIAEGYSVSREKKESFPLTVTSAQKNPTAFYLCASSIVLPTGSSYNSPLHFGNGTRLTVT.

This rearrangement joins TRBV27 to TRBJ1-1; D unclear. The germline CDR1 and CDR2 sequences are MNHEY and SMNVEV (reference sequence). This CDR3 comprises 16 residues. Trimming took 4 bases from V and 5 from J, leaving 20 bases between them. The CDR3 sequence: CASSSTGPRGYTEAFF. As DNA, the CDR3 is TGTGCCAGCAGTTCAACTGGGCCCCGAGGTTATACTGAAGCTTTCTTT.

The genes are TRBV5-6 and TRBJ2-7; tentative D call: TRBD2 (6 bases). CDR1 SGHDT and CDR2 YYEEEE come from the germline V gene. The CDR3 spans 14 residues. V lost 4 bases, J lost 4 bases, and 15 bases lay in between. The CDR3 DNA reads TGTGCCAGCAGCGACGGGACTTCCATTTACGAGCAGTACTTC. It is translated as CASSDGTSIYEQYF.

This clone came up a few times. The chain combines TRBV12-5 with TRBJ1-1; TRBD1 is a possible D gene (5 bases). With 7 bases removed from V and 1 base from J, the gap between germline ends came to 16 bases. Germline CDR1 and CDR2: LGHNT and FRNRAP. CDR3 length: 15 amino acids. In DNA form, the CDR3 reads TGTGCTAGTGTTATGACAGAGATATCGAACACTGAAGCTTTCTTT. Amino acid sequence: CASVMTEISNTEAFF. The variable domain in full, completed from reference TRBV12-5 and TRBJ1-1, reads DARVTQTPRHKVTEMGQEVTMRCQPILGHNTVFWYRQTMMQGLELLAYFRNRAPLDDSGMPKDRFSAEMPDATLATLKIQPSEPRDSAVYFCASVMTEISNTEAFFGQGTRLTVV.

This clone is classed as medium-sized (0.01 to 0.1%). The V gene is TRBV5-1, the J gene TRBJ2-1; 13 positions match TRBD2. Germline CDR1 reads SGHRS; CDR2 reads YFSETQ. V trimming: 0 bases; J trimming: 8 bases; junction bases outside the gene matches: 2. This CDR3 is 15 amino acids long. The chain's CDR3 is CASSLGGLAGDEQFF. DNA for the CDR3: TGCGCCAGCAGCTTGGGCGGACTAGCGGGGGATGAGCAGTTCTTC.

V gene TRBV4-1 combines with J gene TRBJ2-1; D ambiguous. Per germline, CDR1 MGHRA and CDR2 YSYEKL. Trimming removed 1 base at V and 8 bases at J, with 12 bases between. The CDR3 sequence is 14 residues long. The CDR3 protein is CASSQGALGYEQFF. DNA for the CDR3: TGCGCCAGCAGCCAAGGGGCCCTGGGTTATGAGCAGTTCTTC.

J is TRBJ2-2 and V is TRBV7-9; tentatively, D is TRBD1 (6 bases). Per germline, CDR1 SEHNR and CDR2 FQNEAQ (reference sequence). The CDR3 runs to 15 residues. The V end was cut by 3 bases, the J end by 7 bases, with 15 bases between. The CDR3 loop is CASSLQLGGNGELFF. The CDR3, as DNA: TGTGCCAGCAGCTTGCAGTTAGGGGGAAACGGGGAGCTGTTTTTT.

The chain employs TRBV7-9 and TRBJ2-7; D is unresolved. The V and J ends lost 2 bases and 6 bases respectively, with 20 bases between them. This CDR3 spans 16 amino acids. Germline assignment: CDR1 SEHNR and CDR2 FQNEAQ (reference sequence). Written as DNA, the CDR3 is TGTGCCAGCAGCTTACCGGCTCATCTCCCTCTGCCCGAGCAGTACTTC. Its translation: CASSLPAHLPLPEQYF.

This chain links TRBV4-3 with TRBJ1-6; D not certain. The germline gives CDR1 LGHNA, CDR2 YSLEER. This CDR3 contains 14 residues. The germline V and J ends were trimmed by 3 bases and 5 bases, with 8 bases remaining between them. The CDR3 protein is CASSQSENNSPLHF. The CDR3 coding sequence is TGCGCCAGCAGCCAGTCAGAGAATAATTCACCCCTCCACTTT.

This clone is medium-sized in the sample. The CDR3 coding sequence is TGTGCTAGTGGTTTCGATGGAGGGGGTCTCAACTATGGCTACACCTTC. It encodes CASGFDGGGLNYGYTF. The V gene is TRBV12-5, the J gene TRBJ1-2; a possible D gene is TRBD1 (6 bases). The V gene's germline CDR1 is LGHNT and CDR2 FRNRAP. The CDR3 loop spans 16 amino acids. Trimming pared 3 bases from V and 2 bases from J, leaving 16 bases between.